A selection of T cell receptor beta chains follows, all from one sample in a study of blood T cell repertoires in COVID-19. The data were produced by immunoSEQ multiplex PCR, yet TCRdb's version contains in-frame clones alone and is incomplete. The table includes roughly 300,000 clones, more than 70% detected once. Sequenced: peripheral blood. Receptors originate from a woman aged 45-65 years with acute or convalescent COVID-19. Both conserved end residues are part of each CDR3. The order of the fields is CDR3 length, V gene, J gene, clone size, D gene, CDR3 protein, CDR3 DNA. A D gene is named only where the DNA matches it firmly. Not all rows give a size; the values are once, few, many and, for expanded clones, a class.

11	TRBV27	TRBJ1-2	NA	NA	CATLGGHGYTF	TGTGCTACGCTGGGGGGGCATGGCTACACCTTC
16	TRBV18	TRBJ1-3	once	NA	CASSPPSSGAGNTIYF	TGTGCCAGCTCACCCCCCTCCTCAGGGGCTGGAAACACCATATATTTT
14	TRBV9	TRBJ1-5	once	NA	CASSVGDGGQPQHF	TGTGCCAGCAGCGTAGGTGACGGAGGGCAGCCCCAGCATTTT
13	TRBV6-5	TRBJ1-4	NA	NA	CASRTGTNEKLFF	TGTGCCAGCAGGACGGGGACTAATGAAAAACTGTTTTTT
15	TRBV3-1/TRBV3-2	TRBJ2-7	NA	TRBD1	CASSQGQGAGYEQYF	TGTGCCAGCAGCCAAGGCCAGGGGGCTGGGTACGAGCAGTACTTC
13	TRBV18	TRBJ1-1	NA	TRBD1	CASRDSSNTEAFF	TGTGCCAGCCGGGACAGCTCGAACACTGAAGCTTTCTTT
14	TRBV2	TRBJ1-5	NA	NA	CALVAGSSNQPQHF	TGTGCCCTCGTGGCGGGGTCGAGCAATCAGCCCCAGCATTTT
14	TRBV7-3	TRBJ2-7	NA	NA	CASSLQATSYEQYF	TGTGCCAGCAGCTTACAGGCTACCTCCTACGAGCAGTACTTC
14	TRBV5-4	TRBJ1-1	once	TRBD1	CASSSDRGYTEAFF	TGTGCCAGCAGCTCCGACAGGGGATATACTGAAGCTTTCTTT
15	TRBV5-1	TRBJ1-6	NA	NA	CASSQEAGETSPLHF	TGCGCCAGCAGCCAGGAGGCAGGGGAGACTTCACCCCTCCACTTT
14	TRBV5-8	TRBJ1-2	once	TRBD1	CASSPDREERGYTF	TGTGCCAGCAGCCCGGACAGGGAAGAGCGAGGCTACACCTTC
14	TRBV27	TRBJ2-7	NA	NA	CASSLIGASYEQYF	TGTGCCAGCAGTTTAATAGGGGCCTCCTACGAGCAGTACTTC
14	TRBV5-1	TRBJ2-1	NA	TRBD2	CASSVGGPRNEQFF	TGCGCCAGCAGCGTGGGAGGGCCAAGGAATGAGCAGTTCTTC
14	TRBV2	TRBJ2-7	NA	NA	CASRYLTVSYEQYF	TGTGCCAGCAGGTACCTGACAGTCTCCTACGAGCAGTACTTC
15	TRBV5-1	TRBJ1-4	NA	NA	CASSPRGGTNEKLFF	TGCGCCAGCAGCCCTAGGGGAGGCACTAATGAAAAACTGTTTTTT
15	TRBV2	TRBJ2-5	NA	TRBD2	CASSEGQGLAKAQYF	TGTGCCAGCAGTGAGGGTCAAGGACTAGCAAAGGCCCAGTACTTC
14	TRBV10-3	TRBJ2-2	NA	TRBD2	CAMTAGGSTGELFF	TGTGCCATGACAGCGGGAGGGAGCACCGGGGAGCTGTTTTTT
15	TRBV7-9	TRBJ2-1	NA	TRBD2	CASSLRRGGIDEQFF	TGTGCCAGCAGCTTAAGGCGGGGGGGCATAGATGAGCAGTTCTTC
14	TRBV19	TRBJ1-5	NA	TRBD1	CASSIGTDNQPQHF	TGTGCCAGTAGTATTGGGACAGACAATCAGCCCCAGCATTTT
14	TRBV7-9	TRBJ2-5	once	NA	CASSFEGVGETQYF	TGTGCCAGCAGCTTCGAGGGGGTAGGAGAGACCCAGTACTTC
13	TRBV6-5	TRBJ2-1	NA	TRBD1	CASRGTGAPEQFF	TGTGCCAGCAGGGGAACAGGGGCTCCTGAGCAGTTCTTC
15	TRBV6-5	TRBJ2-5	NA	TRBD2	CASSPGTSVGETQYF	TGTGCCAGCAGCCCAGGGACTAGCGTTGGAGAGACCCAGTACTTC
13	TRBV27	TRBJ1-6	NA	TRBD1	CASGDRGDSPLHF	TGTGCCAGCGGAGACAGGGGAGATTCACCCCTCCACTTT
15	TRBV27	TRBJ1-6	few	TRBD1	CASSVQGGHNSPLHF	TGTGCCAGCAGTGTACAGGGGGGACATAATTCACCCCTCCACTTT
15	TRBV2	TRBJ1-5	NA	TRBD1	CASSGDRGAVEPQHF	TGTGCCAGCAGCGGTGACAGGGGAGCGGTAGAGCCCCAGCATTTT
15	TRBV10-3	TRBJ1-5	NA	TRBD1	CAISEGGQGNQPQHF	TGTGCCATCAGTGAAGGGGGACAGGGGAATCAGCCCCAGCATTTT
13	TRBV5-6	TRBJ1-2	NA	NA	CASSPGQNYGYTF	TGTGCCAGCAGCCCCGGACAGAACTATGGCTACACCTTC
15	TRBV19	TRBJ1-5	NA	NA	CASSPRQYSNQPQHF	TGTGCCAGTAGCCCCCGACAGTATAGCAATCAGCCCCAGCATTTT
12	TRBV9	TRBJ1-2	once	NA	CASSVVTNGYTF	TGTGCCAGCAGCGTAGTAACAAATGGCTACACCTTC
15	TRBV5-1	TRBJ1-2	NA	NA	CASSLDSQGYYGYTF	TGCGCCAGCAGCTTGGACTCGCAGGGGTACTATGGCTACACCTTC
16	TRBV7-9	TRBJ2-1	once	TRBD1	CASRGITGGSYNEQFF	TGTGCCAGCAGGGGAATTACAGGGGGCTCCTACAATGAGCAGTTCTTC
14	TRBV5-4	TRBJ2-7	once	NA	CASSLVPESYEQYF	TGTGCCAGCAGCTTGGTACCTGAGTCCTACGAGCAGTACTTC
12	TRBV30	TRBJ1-1	NA	NA	CAWTPMNTEAFF	TGTGCCTGGACCCCTATGAACACTGAAGCTTTCTTT
15	TRBV7-2	TRBJ1-2	NA	NA	CASTYGGGKGAAYTF	TGTGCCAGCACGTATGGGGGGGGAAAAGGTGCGGCCTACACCTTC
13	TRBV27	TRBJ1-1	once	TRBD1	CASRLQGGTEAFF	TGTGCCAGCAGGCTACAGGGGGGGACTGAAGCTTTCTTT
14	TRBV27	TRBJ2-1	NA	TRBD2	CASSGRLAYNEQFF	TGTGCCAGCAGTGGGAGACTAGCGTACAATGAGCAGTTCTTC
16	TRBV30	TRBJ2-3	NA	TRBD2	CAWSVRIAGPPDTQYF	TGTGCCTGGAGTGTACGGATAGCGGGGCCACCTGATACGCAGTATTTT
14	TRBV5-1	TRBJ2-1	NA	TRBD1	CASSLGTGGDEQFF	TGCGCCAGCAGCTTGGGGACAGGGGGCGATGAGCAGTTCTTC
11	TRBV12-5	TRBJ2-1	NA	NA	CASGRELEQFF	TGTGCTAGTGGCCGGGAACTAGAGCAGTTCTTC
13	TRBV11-2	TRBJ1-1	NA	NA	CASSVGRGTEAFF	TGTGCCAGCAGTGTGGGGAGAGGGACTGAAGCTTTCTTT
16	TRBV7-3	TRBJ2-2	NA	TRBD2	CASSLMGLAGAGELFF	TGTGCCAGCAGCTTAATGGGACTAGCAGGGGCCGGGGAGCTGTTTTTT
14	TRBV18	TRBJ1-1	once	TRBD1	CASTGTGLNTEAFF	TGTGCCAGCACGGGGACAGGCCTCAACACTGAAGCTTTCTTT
13	TRBV3-1/TRBV3-2	TRBJ2-1	few	NA	CASSLSGNNEQFF	TGTGCCAGCAGCCTCAGCGGCAACAATGAGCAGTTCTTC
13	TRBV29-1	TRBJ2-1	NA	NA	CSVNSGPQGEQFF	TGCAGCGTTAATTCGGGACCCCAGGGGGAGCAGTTCTTC
16	TRBV11-2	TRBJ1-1	once	NA	CASSLGQGHLNTEAFF	TGTGCCAGCAGCTTAGGCCAGGGGCACCTGAACACTGAAGCTTTCTTT
15	TRBV6-5	TRBJ1-6	NA	NA	CASSLGSAGWSPLHF	TGTGCCAGCAGTTTAGGATCAGCAGGATGGTCACCCCTCCACTTT
15	TRBV2	TRBJ1-2	NA	TRBD1	CASSPEQGGDYGYTF	TGTGCCAGCAGTCCTGAACAGGGGGGGGACTATGGCTACACCTTC
15	TRBV24-1	TRBJ2-5	NA	TRBD1	CATSDPRTGEETQYF	TGTGCCACCAGTGATCCCCGGACAGGGGAAGAGACCCAGTACTTC
16	TRBV11-2	TRBJ1-4	NA	TRBD1	CASRSPRQGFKGKLFF	TGTGCCAGCAGATCCCCCCGACAGGGATTTAAAGGCAAACTGTTTTTT